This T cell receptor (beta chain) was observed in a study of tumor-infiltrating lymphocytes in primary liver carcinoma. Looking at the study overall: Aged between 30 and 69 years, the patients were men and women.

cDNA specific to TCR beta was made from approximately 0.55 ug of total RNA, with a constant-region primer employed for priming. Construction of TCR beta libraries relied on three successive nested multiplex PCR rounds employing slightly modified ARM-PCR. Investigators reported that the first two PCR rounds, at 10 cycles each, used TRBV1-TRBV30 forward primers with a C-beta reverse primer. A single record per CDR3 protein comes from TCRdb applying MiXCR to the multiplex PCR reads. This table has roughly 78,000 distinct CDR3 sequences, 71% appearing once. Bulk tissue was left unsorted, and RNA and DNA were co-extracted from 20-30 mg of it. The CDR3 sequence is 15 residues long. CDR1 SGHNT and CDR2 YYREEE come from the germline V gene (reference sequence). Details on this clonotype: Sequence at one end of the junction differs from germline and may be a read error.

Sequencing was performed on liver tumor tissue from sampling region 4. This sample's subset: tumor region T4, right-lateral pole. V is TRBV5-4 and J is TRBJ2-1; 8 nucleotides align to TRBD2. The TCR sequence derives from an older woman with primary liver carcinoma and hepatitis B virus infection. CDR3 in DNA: TGTGCCAGCAGCCCACCGGGGGGGACGGGCGATGAGCAGTCCTTC. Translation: CASSPPGGTGDEQSF.